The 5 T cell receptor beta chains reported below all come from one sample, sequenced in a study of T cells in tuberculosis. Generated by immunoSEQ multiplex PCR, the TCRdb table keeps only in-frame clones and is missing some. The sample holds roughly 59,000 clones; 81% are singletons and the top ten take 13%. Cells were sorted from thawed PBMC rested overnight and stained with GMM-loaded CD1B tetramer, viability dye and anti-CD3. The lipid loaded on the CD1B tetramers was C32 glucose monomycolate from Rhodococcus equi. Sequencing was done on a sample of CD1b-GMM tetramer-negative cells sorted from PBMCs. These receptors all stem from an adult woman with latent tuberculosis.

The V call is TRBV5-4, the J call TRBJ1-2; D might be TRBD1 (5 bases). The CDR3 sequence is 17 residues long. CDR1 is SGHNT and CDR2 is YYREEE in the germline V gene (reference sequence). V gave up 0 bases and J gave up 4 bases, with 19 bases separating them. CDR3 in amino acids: CASSLEGAVGSGYGYTF. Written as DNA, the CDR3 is TGTGCCAGCAGCTTGGAAGGGGCTGTGGGTAGTGGCTATGGCTACACCTTC. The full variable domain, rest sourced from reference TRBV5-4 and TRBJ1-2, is ETGVTQSPTHLIKTRGQQVTLRCSSQSGHNTVSWYQQALGQGPQFIFQYYREEENGRGNFPPRFSGLQFPNYSSELNVNALELDDSALYLCASSLEGAVGSGYGYTFGSGTRLTVV.

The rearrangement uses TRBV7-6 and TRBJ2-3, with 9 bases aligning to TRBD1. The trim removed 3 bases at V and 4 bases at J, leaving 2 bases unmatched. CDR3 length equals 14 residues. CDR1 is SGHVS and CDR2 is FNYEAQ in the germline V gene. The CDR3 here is CASSLGTGPDTQYF. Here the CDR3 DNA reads TGTGCCAGCAGCTTGGGGACAGGGCCAGATACGCAGTATTTT.

In DNA form, the CDR3 reads TGTGCCAGCTCAACCATGATCCGGGATGGCTACACCTTC. Its translation: CASSTMIRDGYTF. This chain connects TRBV18 to TRBJ1-2; D is unresolved. Trimming shortened V by 5 bases and J by 6 bases, and 13 bases separated the two germline ends. Germline V CDR1 and CDR2: KGHSH, LQKENI. The CDR3 is 13 amino acids.

Here the CDR3 reads CASRRGQGRNQPQHF. The CDR3 DNA is TGTGCCAGCAGACGCGGACAGGGCCGCAATCAGCCCCAGCATTTT. The chain combines TRBV7-2 with TRBJ1-5; 8 bases are shared with TRBD1. The germline gives CDR1 SGHTA, CDR2 FQGNSA. This CDR3 comprises 15 residues. The V and J ends lost 6 bases and 2 bases, in that order; junction bases with no gene match: 6. Based on the CDR3 plus reference TRBV7-2 and TRBJ1-5, the full variable domain is GAGVSQSPSNKVTEKGKDVELRCDPISGHTALYWYRQSLGQGLEFLIYFQGNSAPDKSGLPSDRFSAERTGGSVSTLTIQRTQQEDSAVYLCASRRGQGRNQPQHFGDGTRLSIL.

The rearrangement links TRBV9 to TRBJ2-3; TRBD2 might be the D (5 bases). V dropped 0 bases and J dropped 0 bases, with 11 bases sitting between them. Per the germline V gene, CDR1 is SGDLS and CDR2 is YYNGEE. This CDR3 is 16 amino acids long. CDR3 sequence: CASSVALDSSTDTQYF. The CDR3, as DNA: TGTGCCAGCAGCGTAGCCCTGGACTCTAGCACAGATACGCAGTATTTT.